This is a list of T cell receptor beta chains from one sample in a study of T cell repertoires in cytomegalovirus infection. What these receptors recognize is not known. TCRdb fed the reads into MiXCR, producing one record per CDR3 protein. The sample consists of 250,000 to 400,000 distinct CDR3 sequences, roughly 25% of them appearing once. The sample was cultured PBMCs, taken from culture after CMV antigen stimulation. All receptors come from a human donor in good health (CMV status not recorded). Some clones in this sample may be carry-over from other donors' samples. Both conserved end residues are part of each CDR3. A D gene is named only where the DNA matches it firmly. Clone size is stated in some rows and not others, as once, few, many or a class when expanded.

j_gene: TRBJ2-6; d_gene: -; abundance: few; v_gene: TRBV6-1; CDR3aa: CASSRMMTGRFSGANVLTF; CDR3nt: TGTGCCAGCAGCCGGATGATGACAGGCCGATTCTCTGGGGCCAACGTCCTGACTTTC
j_gene: TRBJ1-5; d_gene: -; abundance: -; v_gene: TRBV20-1; CDR3aa: CSASALAGLPLNQPQHF; CDR3nt: TGCAGTGCTAGTGCCCTCGCAGGACTACCACTCAATCAGCCCCAGCATTTT
j_gene: TRBJ2-2; d_gene: -; abundance: -; v_gene: TRBV6-5; CDR3aa: CASKTENTGELFF; CDR3nt: TGTGCCAGTAAGACAGAGAACACCGGGGAGCTGTTTTTT
j_gene: TRBJ1-1; d_gene: -; abundance: -; v_gene: TRBV25-1; CDR3aa: CASSDLGNTEAFF; CDR3nt: TGTGCCAGCAGTGATTTGGGGAACACTGAAGCTTTCTTT
j_gene: TRBJ1-5; d_gene: TRBD1; abundance: -; v_gene: TRBV2; CDR3aa: CASSEAGQGTQPQHF; CDR3nt: TGTGCCAGCAGTGAAGCGGGACAGGGTACTCAGCCCCAGCATTTT
j_gene: TRBJ1-5; d_gene: -; abundance: few; v_gene: TRBV12-5; CDR3aa: CASGSTDSPQHF; CDR3nt: TGTGCTAGTGGTTCTACGGACTCTCCCCAGCATTTT
j_gene: TRBJ2-1; d_gene: -; abundance: few; v_gene: TRBV11-2; CDR3aa: CASSKLARLGNEQFF; CDR3nt: TGTGCCAGCTCCAAACTAGCCCGCTTAGGCAATGAGCAGTTCTTC
j_gene: TRBJ2-2; d_gene: -; abundance: many; v_gene: TRBV7-2; CDR3aa: CASRPAKVTGELFF; CDR3nt: TGTGCCAGCAGGCCGGCCAAGGTCACCGGGGAGCTGTTTTTT
j_gene: TRBJ2-5; d_gene: -; abundance: -; v_gene: TRBV6-5; CDR3aa: CASPHKRAPGETQYF; CDR3nt: TGTGCCAGCCCTCACAAAAGGGCCCCAGGCGAGACCCAGTACTTC
j_gene: TRBJ1-5; d_gene: TRBD1; abundance: -; v_gene: TRBV27; CDR3aa: CASRSGTVDQPQHF; CDR3nt: TGTGCCAGCAGGTCCGGGACAGTCGATCAGCCCCAGCATTTT
j_gene: TRBJ2-1; d_gene: TRBD2; abundance: -; v_gene: TRBV4-3; CDR3aa: CASSPSGSSSYNEQFF; CDR3nt: TGCGCCAGCAGCCCTAGCGGGAGTAGCTCCTACAATGAGCAGTTCTTC
j_gene: TRBJ2-3; d_gene: TRBD2; abundance: many; v_gene: TRBV7-2; CDR3aa: CASSQSPGTSGPHF; CDR3nt: TGTGCCAGCAGCCAGTCTCCTGGGACTAGCGGGCCCCATTTT
j_gene: TRBJ2-1; d_gene: -; abundance: -; v_gene: TRBV19; CDR3aa: CASSIGHPPRDSHEFF; CDR3nt: TGTGCCAGTAGTATAGGTCACCCTCCCCGGGACTCCCATGAGTTCTTC
j_gene: TRBJ2-2; d_gene: -; abundance: -; v_gene: TRBV19; CDR3aa: CASSIPPGHNTGELFF; CDR3nt: TGTGCCAGTAGTATACCCCCCGGCCACAACACCGGGGAGCTGTTTTTT
j_gene: TRBJ2-5; d_gene: -; abundance: few; v_gene: TRBV11-3; CDR3aa: CASSAPVFQETQYF; CDR3nt: TGTGCCAGCAGCGCCCCCGTGTTCCAAGAGACCCAGTACTTC
j_gene: TRBJ2-7; d_gene: -; abundance: few; v_gene: TRBV27; CDR3aa: CASSLSSGIEQYF; CDR3nt: TGTGCCAGCAGTTTAAGCTCCGGGATCGAGCAGTACTTC
j_gene: TRBJ2-1; d_gene: -; abundance: few; v_gene: TRBV7-3; CDR3aa: CASSMDINEQFF; CDR3nt: TGTGCCAGCAGCATGGACATAAATGAGCAGTTCTTC
j_gene: TRBJ2-3; d_gene: -; abundance: -; v_gene: TRBV28; CDR3aa: CASKPHQGSGSTDTQYF; CDR3nt: TGTGCCAGCAAGCCCCATCAGGGTAGCGGATCCACAGATACGCAGTATTTT
j_gene: TRBJ2-6; d_gene: -; abundance: -; v_gene: TRBV20-1; CDR3aa: CSARPNDGTSGANVLTF; CDR3nt: TGCAGTGCTAGACCAAATGACGGGACCTCTGGGGCCAACGTCCTGACTTTC
j_gene: TRBJ1-5; d_gene: -; abundance: -; v_gene: TRBV6-2/TRBV6-3; CDR3aa: CASSRTPGPEGNQPQHF; CDR3nt: TGTGCCAGCAGTCGGACCCCGGGACCCGAGGGGAATCAGCCCCAGCATTTT
j_gene: TRBJ2-3; d_gene: TRBD1; abundance: -; v_gene: TRBV10-3; CDR3aa: CAISEGTAATDTQYF; CDR3nt: TGTGCCATCAGTGAAGGGACAGCAGCCACAGATACGCAGTATTTT
j_gene: TRBJ2-2; d_gene: TRBD1; abundance: few; v_gene: TRBV2; CDR3aa: CARGGLAGDAELFF; CDR3nt: TGTGCCAGAGGGGGCTTGGCAGGGGACGCGGAGCTGTTTTTT
j_gene: TRBJ1-4; d_gene: -; abundance: -; v_gene: TRBV6-5; CDR3aa: CASSKYSNEKLFF; CDR3nt: TGTGCCAGCAGCAAATACAGTAATGAAAAACTGTTTTTT